The 15 T cell receptor beta chains given below trace back to one sample, sequenced in a study of technical replicates of blood from several donors (dated by TCRdb to about 2017). The library was made by the immunoSEQ multiplex PCR assay. The clones in this table, taken by TCRdb from immuneACCESS, are in-frame only. Not every clone is retained; where verified, under half of the shortfall comes from an unresolved V gene, and the cause of the rest is unknown. For this sample the table gives approximately 100,000 clones, of which under 96% were detected only once. The top ten hold approximately 0.21% of the sample. The sample was T cells isolated from PBMCs. The receptors stem from a human donor in good health.

The chain is built from TRBV7-9 and TRBJ1-1; no clear D gene. Germline-derived CDR1 and CDR2 are SEHNR and FQNEAQ (reference sequence). The CDR3 length is 14 residues. Trimming cost V 4 bases and J 1 base, with 10 bases left between them. The CDR3 region has the DNA TGTGCCAGCAGCTCCCCCCCAGGGAACACTGAAGCTTTCTTT. Amino acid sequence: CASSSPPGNTEAFF.

This rearrangement joins TRBV5-4 to TRBJ2-7; TRBD1 matches at 8 bases. Trimming took 0 bases from V and 1 from J; bases not matched to a gene: 0. Germline values: CDR1 SGHNT, CDR2 YYREEE (reference sequence). This CDR3 has 14 amino acids. The CDR3 region is CASSLGDRSYEQYF. The CDR3 nucleotides are TGTGCCAGCAGCTTGGGGGACAGGTCCTACGAGCAGTACTTC.

This chain uses TRBV30 with TRBJ2-5, with D perhaps TRBD1 (6 bases). Deletions cut 5 bases from V and 1 base from J, with 11 bases between. In germline, CDR1 is GTSNPN, CDR2 SVGIG (reference sequence). This CDR3 comprises 13 residues. The CDR3 loop is CAWDRFLQETQYF. The CDR3 DNA sequence: TGTGCCTGGGACAGGTTCCTCCAAGAGACCCAGTACTTC.

The rearrangement uses TRBV7-8 and TRBJ1-5; 9 bases map to TRBD1. The CDR3 has 20 amino acids. In germline, CDR1 is SGHVS, CDR2 FQNEAQ. V gave up 3 bases and J gave up 3 bases; unmatched junction bases: 18. In DNA, the CDR3 is TGTGCCAGCAGCTTTTTCCGGGACAGGGTTAGTTTTCTGGACAATCAGCCCCAGCATTTT. It yields the protein CASSFFRDRVSFLDNQPQHF.

This clone turned up a few times. The genes are TRBV6-5 and TRBJ2-7; D perhaps matches TRBD1 (5 bases). CDR3 length: 11 amino acids. With 7 bases removed from V and 4 bases from J, the gap between germline ends came to 8 bases. Germline V lookup: CDR1 MNHEY, CDR2 SVGAGI. The CDR3 loop is CASTRGYEQYF. The CDR3 bases are TGTGCCAGCACAAGGGGTTACGAGCAGTACTTC.

The rearrangement links TRBV6-5 to TRBJ1-4, with D tentatively TRBD1 (6 bases). Germline V gene data show CDR1 as MNHEY and CDR2 as SVGAGI. The CDR3 has 15 amino acids. V dropped 6 bases and J dropped 8 bases, with 19 bases sitting between them. DNA of the CDR3: TGTGCCAGCAGGCCCGAGGGGAAAAGGGGGGAAAAACTGTTTTTT. It is translated as CASRPEGKRGEKLFF.

This clone was observed once. The rearrangement links TRBV29-1 to TRBJ1-2; D not certain. The CDR3 is 14 amino acids. Trimming shortened V by 0 bases and J by 4 bases, and 12 bases separated the two germline ends. Germline V gene sequence: CDR1 SQVTM, CDR2 ANQGSEA. The CDR3 is CSVEDGVRGYGYTF. For the CDR3, the DNA is TGCAGCGTTGAAGACGGAGTTCGGGGCTATGGCTACACCTTC.

The V call is TRBV2, the J call TRBJ1-2, with 7 bases fitting TRBD1. The CDR3 is 11 amino acids. J gave up 4 bases and V 10 bases, and 3 bases lay outside the gene matches. The germline gives CDR1 SNHLY, CDR2 FYNNEI. As DNA, the CDR3 is TGTGCCATTCCAGGGGGCTATGGCTACACCTTC. Translated: CAIPGGYGYTF.

The chain has TRBV5-6 and TRBJ2-3; TRBD2 is a possible D gene (5 bases). The germline gives CDR1 SGHDT, CDR2 YYEEEE. The length of the CDR3 is 13 residues. V was pared by 5 bases and J by 6 bases, with 13 bases between. CDR3 in amino acids: CASSFLRADTQYF. CDR3 DNA sequence: TGTGCCAGCAGTTTCCTGCGGGCGGATACGCAGTATTTT.

V and J are TRBV18 and TRBJ2-1; D is ambiguous. This CDR3 has 14 amino acids. In germline, CDR1 is KGHSH, CDR2 LQKENI. V gave up 2 bases and J gave up 7 bases, with 12 bases separating them. This chain's CDR3 is CASSPVARGNEQFF. The CDR3 DNA reads TGTGCCAGCTCACCAGTGGCTAGAGGTAATGAGCAGTTCTTC. Complete variable domain (other parts from reference TRBV18 and TRBJ2-1): NAGVMQNPRHLVRRRGQEARLRCSPMKGHSHVYWYRQLPEEGLKFMVYLQKENIIDESGMPKERFSAEFPKEGPSILRIQQVVRGDSAAYFCASSPVARGNEQFFGPGTRLTVL.

The chain couples TRBV13 to TRBJ1-2; a weak D match, TRBD1 (6 bases). In germline, CDR1 is PRHDT, CDR2 FYEKMQ (reference sequence). This CDR3 has 16 residues. Trimming cost V 5 bases and J 0 bases, with 16 bases left between them. The CDR3 is CASSPRGTQANYGYTF. CDR3 DNA sequence: TGTGCCAGCAGCCCAAGGGGGACACAAGCTAACTATGGCTACACCTTC. The full variable domain, with the rest looked up from reference TRBV13 and TRBJ1-2, is AAGVIQSPRHLIKEKRETATLKCYPIPRHDTVYWYQQGPGQDPQFLISFYEKMQSDKGSIPDRFSAQQFSDYHSELNMSSLELGDSALYFCASSPRGTQANYGYTFGSGTRLTVV.

This sequence joins TRBV6-1 and TRBJ2-5, with 8 bases fitting TRBD1. V gave up 10 bases and J gave up 1 base; unmatched junction bases: 2. Germline V gene data show CDR1 as MNHNS and CDR2 as SASEGT. The CDR3 totals 12 residues. The CDR3 sequence is CATDRVQETQYF. The CDR3 bases are TGTGCCACGGACAGGGTCCAAGAGACCCAGTACTTC.

This clone occurred once. The genes are TRBV14 and TRBJ2-7; TRBD2 aligns across 15 bases. CDR3 length equals 16 residues. Trimming took 3 bases from V and 4 from J; bases not matched to a gene: 4. The germline gives CDR1 SGHDN, CDR2 FVKESK. The CDR3 here is CASSQGLAGGIYEQYF. The DNA for the CDR3 is TGTGCCAGCAGCCAGGGACTAGCGGGAGGTATATACGAGCAGTACTTC.

This chain uses TRBV29-1 with TRBJ2-1; D might be TRBD1 (6 bases). The CDR3 contains 17 residues. Trimming cost V 6 bases and J 0 bases, with 21 bases left between them. CDR1 is SQVTM, CDR2 ANQGSEA, per germline. The CDR3 region has the DNA TGCAGCGTGGCGGAGATGGGGGCGAGTCGCTCCTACAATGAGCAGTTCTTC. This gives the protein CSVAEMGASRSYNEQFF.

The rearrangement links TRBV4-1 to TRBJ1-4; 9 bases fit TRBD1. V trimming: 4 bases; J trimming: 8 bases; junction bases outside the gene matches: 5. This CDR3 contains 14 residues. Germline V CDR1 and CDR2: MGHRA, YSYEKL. For the CDR3, the DNA is TGCGCCAGCAGCCCCGGACAGGGGTGGGAAAAACTGTTTTTT. Protein product: CASSPGQGWEKLFF.